This T cell receptor beta chain stems from a study of blood T cell repertoires in COVID-19. TCRdb's copy holds only in-frame clones and misses some; the assay was immunoSEQ multiplex PCR. The sample shows 130,000 to 150,000 clones, around four fifths of them seen only once. This sequence was found in a human donor in a cohort sampled during active COVID-19. Source material: peripheral blood.

The CDR3 region is CASSENGGFSYEQYF. The CDR3 DNA is TGTGCCAGCAGTGAAAACGGCGGCTTCTCCTACGAGCAGTACTTC. The chain couples TRBV6-1 to TRBJ2-7; D unclear. V lost 2 bases to trimming and J lost 0 bases, with 11 bases between them. The V gene's germline CDR1 is MNHNS and CDR2 SASEGT. This CDR3 has 15 amino acids.